Sequencing of this T cell receptor beta chain was carried out in a study of OX40 agonist ivuxolimab in advanced cancers. Background on the study: The group had a mean age of 60 years, ranged from about 23 to 85, and was 80% to 85% male. Whole-study findings and limits: Among expanded peripheral T cells, antigen specificity went undetermined.

Produced via immunoSEQ multiplex PCR; TCRdb's table is partial and in-frame only. Of tens of thousands of clones listed, 75% to 90% are singletons. For this clone: Its target is unknown.

Looked up from germline, CDR1 is SEHNR and CDR2 is FQNEAQ (reference sequence). V was shortened by 5 bases and J by 6 bases, with 11 bases between the two germline ends. The CDR3 is 12 amino acids. This specimen consisted of CD4+ or CD8+ T cells sorted from blood, obtained in a trial of the OX40 agonist ivuxolimab. The chain recombines TRBV7-9 with TRBJ2-7; D unresolved. The origin of this receptor is an adult with an advanced solid tumor such as melanoma, head and neck, liver or kidney cancer. In DNA, the CDR3 is TGTGCCAGCAGCCCCAGCCCAGGCGAGCAGTACTTC. This sequence encodes CASSPSPGEQYF.